This entry lists 8 T cell receptor beta chains sequenced from one sample in a study of cytomegalovirus exposure and HLA in healthy donors. Primers included in the PCR were 60 Vbeta and 13 Jbeta primers. The protocol was immunoSEQ multiplex PCR, while the TCRdb copy is restricted to in-frame clones and leaves out a portion. The table shows about 150,000 clones, with over 70% occurring only once. The sample was PBMCs. Source of these receptors: a man aged 25-40 years in good health and CMV-seronegative.

The sample holds a few counts of this clone. The chain recombines TRBV30 with TRBJ1-2, with no clear D. CDR1 is GTSNPN, CDR2 SVGIG, per germline (reference sequence). This CDR3 comprises 11 residues. With 2 bases removed from V and 4 bases from J, the gap between germline ends came to 5 bases. CDR3 DNA sequence: TGTGCCTGGAGTCTGAGCTATGGCTACACCTTC. It encodes CAWSLSYGYTF.

This clone has a handful of counts. The junction shows a germline mismatch at one end, possibly a read error. This chain uses TRBV7-3 with TRBJ2-4, with TRBD1 as a possible D gene (5 bases). Germline V gene sequence: CDR1 SGHTA, CDR2 FQGTGA. The CDR3 runs to 15 residues. DNA for the CDR3: TGTGCCAGCAACTTTACCCACAGGAGAAAAAACAGTCAGTACTTC. This codes for CASNFTHRRKNSQYF.

The chain combines TRBV7-8 with TRBJ1-4; D gene ambiguous. Looked up from germline, CDR1 is SGHVS and CDR2 is FQNEAQ. V lost 4 bases and J 4 bases, leaving 4 bases between the germline ends. This CDR3 contains 12 residues. This CDR3 is CASSSINEKLFF. The CDR3 coding sequence is TGTGCCAGCAGCTCCATTAATGAAAAACTGTTTTTT.

The chain links TRBV28 to TRBJ1-4; weak D call: TRBD1 (6 bases). The CDR3 is made up of 20 amino acids. The germline gives CDR1 MDHEN, CDR2 SYDVKM. Trimming took 1 base from V and 0 from J, leaving 21 bases between them. In DNA form, the CDR3 reads TGTGCCAGCAGTTTATATGGAGGGGGGGGGAAAGGGACAACTAATGAAAAACTGTTTTTT. Translated: CASSLYGGGGKGTTNEKLFF.

CDR3 DNA sequence: TGTGCCAGCAGGGCCGTGTGGCCCTCCTACGAGCAGTACTTC. It codes for CASRAVWPSYEQYF. V gene TRBV28 combines with J gene TRBJ2-7; D is unclear. The germline CDR1 and CDR2 sequences are MDHEN and SYDVKM. V was clipped by 6 bases and J by 0 bases, with 12 bases between them. The CDR3 has 14 amino acids.

The CDR3 here is CASSIGRGWDEQYF. The CDR3 DNA follows: TGTGCCAGTAGTATAGGCAGAGGATGGGACGAGCAGTACTTC. The chain joins TRBV19 to TRBJ2-7; D is ambiguous. The CDR3 spans 14 residues. Trimming removed 1 base from V and 5 bases from J, with 12 bases in between. Germline assignment: CDR1 LNHDA and CDR2 SQIVND (reference sequence).

This sequence joins TRBV5-1 and TRBJ2-4; possibly TRBD2 for D (7 bases). CDR1 SGHRS and CDR2 YFSETQ come from the germline V gene. This CDR3 comprises 15 residues. Trimming stripped 0 bases from V and 4 bases from J, with 11 bases between. The CDR3 loop is CASSLEGGGKNIQYF. CDR3 coding DNA: TGCGCCAGCAGCTTGGAGGGGGGAGGGAAAAACATTCAGTACTTC.

The chain carries TRBV19 and TRBJ1-1; possibly TRBD1 for D (5 bases). V lost 3 bases to trimming and J lost 5 bases, with 10 bases between them. CDR1 is LNHDA, CDR2 SQIVND, per germline (reference sequence). The CDR3 spans 13 residues. The CDR3 nucleotides read TGTGCCAGTAGTATGAGACAGTTGACTGAAGCTTTCTTT. This encodes CASSMRQLTEAFF.